The 9 T cell receptor beta chains reported below all come from one sample, sequenced in a study of cytomegalovirus exposure and HLA in healthy donors. Use of 60 Vbeta and 13 Jbeta primers characterized the PCR. Using immunoSEQ multiplex PCR, the repertoire was profiled, and TCRdb retains in-frame clones only, with some absent. Of 110,000 or so clones in the sample, 83% were seen once. The sample taken for sequencing was PBMCs. All receptors come from a man between 18 and 35 years old in good health and CMV-seronegative.

The chain is built from TRBV18 and TRBJ2-1; 8 bases align to TRBD1. Trimming removed 2 bases from V and 8 bases from J; junction bases left unmatched: 5. The CDR3 length is 14 residues. Per the germline V gene, CDR1 is KGHSH and CDR2 is LQKENI. CDR3 coding DNA: TGTGCCAGCTCACCAGGACAGGGTGGCGATGAGCAGTTCTTC. This encodes CASSPGQGGDEQFF.

The chain joins TRBV19 to TRBJ2-5; 9 nucleotides line up with TRBD1. TRBJ2-7 matches the DNA end more closely, so the J call is doubtful. Per the germline V gene, CDR1 is LNHDA and CDR2 is SQIVND (reference sequence). The CDR3 is made up of 15 amino acids. The CDR3 region has the DNA TGTGCCAGTAGTGACCGGGACAGGGCTTCCTACGAGCAGTACTTC. Protein: CASSDRDRASYEQYF.

The chain links TRBV19 to TRBJ1-5; D gene unclear. Trimming took 2 bases from V and 1 from J, leaving 12 bases between them. Germline lookup yields CDR1 LNHDA and CDR2 SQIVND (reference sequence). The CDR3 totals 16 residues. The CDR3: CASSIWEGASNQPQHF. The CDR3 DNA reads as TGTGCCAGTAGTATATGGGAGGGCGCGAGCAATCAGCCCCAGCATTTT.

The chain recombines TRBV19 with TRBJ2-1; TRBD2 agrees at 7 bases. In germline, CDR1 is LNHDA, CDR2 SQIVND (reference sequence). The CDR3 runs to 16 residues. The V and J ends lost 3 bases and 0 bases, in that order; junction bases with no gene match: 5. Here the CDR3 DNA reads TGTGCCAGTAGTATCTTAGGCGGGAGCTCCTACAATGAGCAGTTCTTC. It codes for CASSILGGSSYNEQFF.

The genes are TRBV9 and TRBJ1-4; D may be TRBD1 (5 bases). Germline CDR1 and CDR2: SGDLS and YYNGEE. The CDR3 runs 14 residues. The V and J ends lost 2 bases and 2 bases respectively, with 7 bases between them. The CDR3 spells CASSVRATNEKLFF. CDR3 DNA: TGTGCCAGCAGCGTCAGGGCGACTAATGAAAAACTGTTTTTT. Full variable domain (rest looked up from reference TRBV9 and TRBJ1-4): DSGVTQTPKHLITATGQRVTLRCSPRSGDLSVYWYQQSLDQGLQFLIQYYNGEERAKGNILERFSAQQFPDLHSELNLSSLELGDSALYFCASSVRATNEKLFFGSGTQLSVL.

The chain recombines TRBV13 with TRBJ1-2, with 10 bases identical to TRBD1. With V trimmed by 5 bases and J by 8 bases, 8 bases remained unmatched. CDR1 and CDR2 (germline): PRHDT, FYEKMQ (reference sequence). The CDR3 loop spans 14 amino acids. The CDR3 spells CASSPGQGTWGYTF. CDR3 bases: TGTGCCAGCAGCCCGGGACAGGGGACGTGGGGCTACACCTTC.

A remark on this clone: The junction shows a germline mismatch at one end, possibly a read error. The V and J genes are TRBV7-9 and TRBJ1-2; 7 bases are a match to TRBD1. Germline CDR1 and CDR2: SEHNR and FQNEAQ (reference sequence). The CDR3 totals 13 residues. The CDR3 DNA is TGTGCCAGCAGCTTAGGGTTGGGACAGCGCATACACTTC. It translates to CASSLGLGQRIHF.

The chain links TRBV5-6 to TRBJ1-2; 8 nucleotides agree with TRBD1. The CDR3 runs 16 residues. Germline assignment: CDR1 SGHDT and CDR2 YYEEEE. J was trimmed by 2 bases and V by 0 bases; bases with no gene match: 6. The CDR3 here is CASSLAGQGGNYGYTF. The CDR3 nucleotides read TGTGCCAGCAGCTTGGCCGGACAGGGAGGGAACTATGGCTACACCTTC.

J is TRBJ2-3 and V is TRBV6-1; 9 bases match TRBD2. V lost 7 bases to trimming and J lost 3 bases; unmatched junction nucleotides: 5. The CDR3 extends over 14 amino acids. CDR1 is MNHNS, CDR2 SASEGT, per germline. CDR3 loop: CASMQGLATDTQYF. CDR3 DNA sequence: TGTGCCAGCATGCAAGGACTAGCGACAGATACGCAGTATTTT.